The 22 T cell receptor beta chains in this list originate from one sample, sequenced in a study of blood T cell repertoires in COVID-19 (dated by TCRdb to the early 2020s). The library was obtained by the immunoSEQ multiplex PCR assay. What TCRdb holds here is the immuneACCESS table cut down to in-frame rearrangements. Part of the clones is not present; checked against another copy, under half of the missing clones reflect an unresolved V gene, and the others are unexplained. This sample holds about 37,000 clones; roughly 89% were observed only once. Of the sample, 5.5% to 6.5% is held by the ten largest clones. Sequences were obtained from peripheral blood. The receptors here all came from a human donor in a cohort sampled during active COVID-19.

CDR3 in amino acids: CASIPGGGANYGYTF. As DNA, the CDR3 is TGTGCCAGCATCCCAGGGGGAGGAGCTAACTATGGCTACACCTTC. The rearrangement links TRBV28 to TRBJ1-2, with 7 bases aligning to TRBD1. The junction had 8 bases not matched to a gene; V was cut back by 7 bases and J by 0 bases. Germline values: CDR1 MDHEN, CDR2 SYDVKM. The CDR3 spans 15 residues.

J is TRBJ1-1 and V is TRBV11-3; a possible D gene is TRBD1 (6 bases). V dropped 2 bases and J dropped 1 base, with 11 bases sitting between them. This CDR3 has 15 amino acids. Germline CDR1 and CDR2: SGHNT and YENEEA. The CDR3 sequence is CASSLSGTRNTEAFF. CDR3 in DNA: TGTGCCAGCAGCTTATCTGGGACAAGGAACACTGAAGCTTTCTTT.

The rearrangement uses TRBV11-2 and TRBJ2-3, with 7 nucleotides matching TRBD2. The CDR3 runs 16 residues. CDR1 SGHAT and CDR2 FQNNGV come from the germline V gene. With 7 bases clipped from V and 5 bases from J, the junction kept 15 bases outside the gene matches. Here the CDR3 DNA reads TGTGCCAGCACCAGAGGGTTCGCGGGGGTGCTAGATACGCAGTATTTT. Translation gives CASTRGFAGVLDTQYF.

The chain employs TRBV6-6 and TRBJ2-7; 7 bases align to TRBD1. V shed 7 bases, J shed 1 base, and the junction held 7 bases outside the gene matches. CDR1 is MNHNY, CDR2 SVGAGI, per germline (reference sequence). This CDR3 contains 14 residues. This CDR3 reads CASTRSTGSYEQYF. The DNA of the CDR3 is TGTGCCAGCACCCGATCGACAGGGTCCTACGAGCAGTACTTC.

This chain connects TRBV30 to TRBJ1-2; D might be TRBD1 (5 bases). The V end was cut by 0 bases, the J end by 4 bases, with 15 bases between. This CDR3 is built from 15 residues. The germline V gene encodes CDR1 GTSNPN and CDR2 SVGIG (reference sequence). The CDR3 protein is CAWSVEAQRGYGYTF. As DNA, the CDR3 is TGTGCCTGGAGTGTAGAGGCCCAAAGGGGCTATGGCTACACCTTC.

The chain couples TRBV3-1 (or the pseudogene TRBV3-2) to TRBJ2-5; TRBD2 matches 7 bases. The CDR3 sequence is 13 residues long. CDR1 LGHDT and CDR2 YNNKEL come from the germline V gene (reference sequence). With 10 bases clipped from V and 5 bases from J, the junction kept 10 bases outside the gene matches. The CDR3 DNA sequence: TGTGCCACCCTGGGGGAGGGATTCGAGACCCAGTACTTC. It codes for CATLGEGFETQYF.

This rearrangement joins TRBV21-1 to TRBJ2-1; whether TRBD2, the table's D call, matches the DNA was not checked. TRBV21-1 represents a pseudogene. This CDR3 spans 16 amino acids. The CDR3 sequence: CASSKVLGGSYNEQFF. The CDR3 DNA reads as TGTGCCAGCAGCAAAGTTCTCGGTGGCTCCTACAATGAGCAGTTCTTC.

The chain couples TRBV4-2 to TRBJ2-7; D might be TRBD2 (6 bases). This CDR3 region has 17 residues. V dropped 0 bases and J dropped 1 base, with 16 bases sitting between them. The V gene's germline CDR1 is LGHNA and CDR2 YNFKEQ. In nucleotides, the CDR3 is TGTGCCAGCAGCCAAGAGTGGGACTCCCTGGGTTCCTACGAGCAGTACTTC. Translation gives CASSQEWDSLGSYEQYF.

The chain carries TRBV5-1 and TRBJ1-1; 9 positions agree with TRBD1. V was pared by 2 bases and J by 3 bases, with 5 bases of the junction left unmatched. This CDR3 spans 15 amino acids. CDR1 is SGHRS, CDR2 YFSETQ, per germline. The CDR3 region is CASSLGTGWDTEAFF. CDR3 sequence (DNA): TGCGCCAGCAGCTTAGGGACAGGGTGGGACACTGAAGCTTTCTTT.

This clone was recorded once. This chain links TRBV19 with TRBJ1-1; maybe TRBD1 (5 bases). Germline-derived CDR1 and CDR2 are LNHDA and SQIVND (reference sequence). Trimming removed 3 bases from V and 0 bases from J, with 14 bases in between. CDR3 length: 16 residues. In DNA, the CDR3 is TGTGCCAGTAGTATTGCCGCACGACAGATGAACACTGAAGCTTTCTTT. Translating it yields CASSIAARQMNTEAFF.

The CDR3 DNA reads TGTGCCAGCAGTATGAGCGGGGGGTTCTACGAGCAGTACTTC. Protein sequence: CASSMSGGFYEQYF. The V call is TRBV25-1, the J call TRBJ2-7; 9 nucleotides align to TRBD2. Looked up from germline, CDR1 is MGHDK and CDR2 is SYGVNS. This CDR3 is 14 amino acids long. V dropped 5 bases and J dropped 3; count of bases not matched to a gene: 5.

This sequence joins TRBV29-1 and TRBJ1-1, with TRBD1 identical over 10 bases. The CDR3 runs 14 residues. CDR1 is SQVTM and CDR2 is ANQGSEA in the germline V gene. The J segment lost 5 bases and the V segment lost 4 bases, leaving 7 bases of the junction unmatched. The CDR3 protein is CSVAGQGWETEAFF. The CDR3 nucleotides are TGCAGCGTTGCGGGACAGGGGTGGGAGACTGAAGCTTTCTTT.

The rearrangement joins TRBV5-6 to TRBJ1-6; D is unclear. The CDR3 has 13 amino acids. The germline CDR1 and CDR2 sequences are SGHDT and YYEEEE. Trimming removed 1 base from V and 9 bases from J, with 8 bases in between. CDR3 loop: CASSLQVRSPLHF. Here the CDR3 DNA reads TGTGCCAGCAGCTTGCAGGTACGTTCACCCCTCCACTTT.

This clone was detected only once. The chain employs TRBV7-8 and TRBJ2-7, with D possibly being TRBD1 (6 bases). Trimming took off 6 bases at V and 0 bases at J, with 12 bases between the two ends. From germline, CDR1 is SGHVS and CDR2 FQNEAQ. This CDR3 comprises 14 residues. The CDR3 nucleotides are TGTGCCAGCAGTTGGACAGAGAGCTCCTACGAGCAGTACTTC. Translating it yields CASSWTESSYEQYF.

In DNA, the CDR3 is TGTGCCAGCAGTAGGGCAGGGGAATCCTACGAGCAGTACTTC. Translation: CASSRAGESYEQYF. The chain joins TRBV28 to TRBJ2-7; D possibly corresponds to TRBD1 (6 bases). The germline V gene has CDR1 MDHEN and CDR2 SYDVKM. The CDR3 has 14 amino acids. The germline V and J ends were trimmed by 5 bases and 1 base, with 12 bases remaining between them.

The CDR3 here is CASSEGQVLNTEAFF. The CDR3 DNA is TGTGCCAGCAGCGAGGGACAGGTACTGAACACTGAAGCTTTCTTT. The chain combines TRBV7-9 with TRBJ1-1, with 8 bases identical to TRBD1. The CDR3 contains 15 residues. CDR1 and CDR2 (germline): SEHNR, FQNEAQ (reference sequence). J lost 0 bases, V lost 5 bases, and 5 bases had no gene match.

The chain couples TRBV24-1 to TRBJ2-2; TRBD2 matches 7 bases. The CDR3 extends over 14 amino acids. Looked up from germline, CDR1 is KGHDR and CDR2 is SFDVKD. The junction had 4 bases not matched to a gene; V was cut back by 4 bases and J by 6 bases. CDR3 sequence reads: CATSEASGSGELFF. DNA for the CDR3: TGTGCCACCAGTGAGGCTAGCGGCTCCGGGGAGCTGTTTTTT.

Only a few counts were recorded for this clone. The genes are TRBV2 and TRBJ1-5; D is ambiguous. Germline V gene sequence: CDR1 SNHLY, CDR2 FYNNEI. Trimming pared 0 bases from V and 6 bases from J, leaving 3 bases between. The CDR3 has 12 amino acids. The CDR3 DNA sequence: TGTGCCAGCAGTGAAGCGGCTCAGCCCCAGCATTTT. Protein sequence: CASSEAAQPQHF.

V usage is TRBV7-2 and J usage is TRBJ1-1, with D maybe TRBD1 (6 bases). Germline V gene sequence: CDR1 SGHTA, CDR2 FQGNSA. V dropped 1 base and J dropped 4 bases, with 13 bases sitting between them. CDR3 length equals 15 residues. This CDR3 is CASSLGTGLGTEAFF. CDR3 nucleotide sequence: TGTGCCAGCAGCTTAGGAACAGGGCTGGGCACTGAAGCTTTCTTT.

V and J are TRBV6-6 and TRBJ1-1, with TRBD1 matching 8 bases. Germline V gene lookup returns CDR1 MNHNY and CDR2 SVGAGI (reference sequence). The CDR3 runs 16 residues. V gave up 2 bases and J gave up 3 bases; unmatched junction bases: 8. The CDR3 loop is CASSYPRGRVDTEAFF. The CDR3 region has the DNA TGTGCCAGCAGTTACCCCAGGGGGCGCGTAGACACTGAAGCTTTCTTT.

This sequence joins TRBV18 and TRBJ2-5, with TRBD2 identical over 9 bases. Germline lookup yields CDR1 KGHSH and CDR2 LQKENI. CDR3 length: 13 amino acids. V dropped 5 bases and J dropped 4; count of bases not matched to a gene: 2. The CDR3 region has the DNA TGTGCCAGCTCATCGCGGGGGGGAGAGACCCAGTACTTC. It specifies CASSSRGGETQYF.

This chain joins TRBV11-3 and TRBJ2-3; 9 positions agree with TRBD2. Trimming at V came to 1 base and at J to 5 bases, leaving 4 bases not matched to a gene. This CDR3 is built from 15 residues. Germline lookup yields CDR1 SGHNT and CDR2 YENEEA. CDR3 sequence: CASSLGSGSRDTQYF. The CDR3 coding sequence is TGTGCCAGCAGCTTAGGTAGCGGGAGTAGAGATACGCAGTATTTT. The full variable domain, with the rest looked up from reference TRBV11-3 and TRBJ2-3, is EAGVVQSPRYKIIEKKQPVAFWCNPISGHNTLYWYLQNLGQGPELLIRYENEEAVDDSQLPKDRFSAERLKGVDSTLKIQPAELGDSAVYLCASSLGSGSRDTQYFGPGTRLTVL.